These 24 T cell receptor beta chains share one sample of origin, sequenced in a study of CXCR3-negative and CXCR3-positive naive CD8 T cells. Findings of the study overall: Hydrophobicity was higher for TRB CDR3s found in CXCR3-positive naive cells than in CXCR3-negative naive cells.

TRB cDNA libraries were made by UMI-labeled 5' RACE. TCRdb re-called the 5' RACE reads; every CDR3 protein appears as one record, without DNA. Its table lists roughly 130,000 distinct CDR3 sequences. No antigen is known for these receptors. Sequencing was done on a sample of naive CXCR3+ CD8+ T cells from blood. Subset noted: CD45RO-CCR7+CD27+CD95- naive CD8+ T cells expressing CXCR3 (TNR3+). The receptors here all came from a human donor in good health. Some clones in this sample may be carry-over from other donors' samples.

The rearrangement links TRBV30 to TRBJ1-1. This CDR3 is 12 amino acids long. Germline assignment: CDR1 GTSNPN and CDR2 SVGIG (reference sequence). The CDR3: CAWSVSDFEAFF.

The CDR3 sequence is CASSQTVPEAFF. The chain joins TRBV23-1 to TRBJ1-1. TRBV23-1 is an ORF for which the function is uncertain. The CDR3 totals 12 residues.

This chain links TRBV20-1 with TRBJ2-7; TCRdb gives TRBD1 as the D gene, but with no DNA this cannot be confirmed. In germline, CDR1 is DFQATT, CDR2 SNEGSKA (reference sequence). CDR3 length: 15 residues. CDR3 protein: CSAQYPDREGYEQYF.

The gene calls are TRBV12-3 or TRBV12-4 and TRBJ2-4. CDR3 length: 14 residues. CDR3: CASTHGVAKNIQYF.

The chain combines TRBV29-1 with TRBJ2-5; the D call from TCRdb, TRBD2, cannot be confirmed without DNA. The CDR3 sequence is 14 residues long. Germline CDR1 SQVTM, CDR2 ANQGSEA. The CDR3: CSVELAGEQETQYF.

This chain's CDR3 is CASSTTREKLFF. The chain is built from TRBV12-3 or TRBV12-4 and TRBJ1-4. This CDR3 is built from 12 residues.

J is TRBJ2-7 and V is TRBV7-9. This CDR3 comprises 12 residues. Germline loops: CDR1 SEHNR, CDR2 FQNEAQ (reference sequence). CDR3 region: CASSLAEYEQYF. The full variable domain, its missing parts supplied by reference TRBV7-9 and TRBJ2-7, is DTGVSQNPRHKITKRGQNVTFRCDPISEHNRLYWYRQTLGQGPEFLTYFQNEAQLEKSRLLSDRFSAERPKGSFSTLEIQRTEQGDSAMYLCASSLAEYEQYFGPGTRLTVT.

The rearrangement uses TRBV27 and TRBJ2-7; lacking DNA, the TRBD2 call made by TCRdb goes unchecked. Germline lookup yields CDR1 MNHEY and CDR2 SMNVEV (reference sequence). The CDR3 is 16 residues long. The CDR3 protein is CASSPSSGERSYEQYF.

The rearrangement uses TRBV12-5 and TRBJ1-1. This CDR3 has 14 amino acids. Germline-derived CDR1 and CDR2 are LGHNT and FRNRAP. The chain's CDR3 is CASGLAGMNTEAFF.

The J gene is TRBJ2-1, the V gene TRBV7-2; lacking DNA, the TRBD2 call made by TCRdb goes unchecked. This CDR3 has 14 residues. The germline V gene encodes CDR1 SGHTA and CDR2 FQGNSA. The CDR3 spells CASSSETIANEQFF.

The chain couples TRBV20-1 to TRBJ1-1; TCRdb outputs TRBD1, but without DNA this stays unchecked. The V gene's germline CDR1 is DFQATT and CDR2 SNEGSKA (reference sequence). The CDR3 loop spans 13 amino acids. The chain's CDR3 is CSARWTGHTEAFF.

The genes are TRBV5-1 and TRBJ2-7; TCRdb's assignment of TRBD2 cannot be checked, as there is no DNA. CDR1 SGHRS and CDR2 YFSETQ come from the germline V gene. CDR3 length: 13 residues. This chain's CDR3 is CASSRGSDDEQYF. Using reference TRBV5-1 and TRBJ2-7 for the parts outside the CDR3, the full variable domain is KAGVTQTPRYLIKTRGQQVTLSCSPISGHRSVSWYQQTPGQGLQFLFEYFSETQRNKGNFPGRFSGRQFSNSRSEMNVSTLELGDSALYLCASSRGSDDEQYFGPGTRLTVT.

The rearrangement uses TRBV7-8 and TRBJ2-7; the TCRdb D gene call, TRBD1, has no DNA to confirm it. Per the germline V gene, CDR1 is SGHVS and CDR2 is FQNEAQ. There are 13 residues in the CDR3. The CDR3 protein is CASSLGGVQEQYF.

The chain's CDR3 is CASSGYWGSSYNEQFF. This rearrangement joins TRBV7-8 to TRBJ2-1. The germline gives CDR1 SGHVS, CDR2 FQNEAQ. The CDR3 contains 16 residues.

The chain is built from TRBV7-8 and TRBJ2-4; TCRdb's D gene call, TRBD1, goes unchecked for lack of DNA. The CDR3 is made up of 15 amino acids. The germline CDR1 and CDR2 sequences are SGHVS and FQNEAQ. CDR3: CASSLAGQGENIQYF.

This rearrangement joins TRBV11-2 to TRBJ1-1. The CDR3 spans 16 residues. CDR1 and CDR2 (germline): SGHAT, FQNNGV. This CDR3 reads CASSLGGLAGGDEAFF.

The chain joins TRBV4-1 to TRBJ2-1; the TRBD1 assignment by TCRdb is unverifiable without DNA. The length of the CDR3 is 12 residues. Germline assignment: CDR1 MGHRA and CDR2 YSYEKL. This CDR3 is CASSQPPGEQFF.

The V and J genes are TRBV12-3 or TRBV12-4 and TRBJ2-7; TCRdb's assignment of TRBD1 cannot be checked, as there is no DNA. The CDR3 length is 14 residues. This CDR3 is CASSPPPSSYEQYF.

This chain joins TRBV5-1 and TRBJ1-2; TCRdb selects TRBD1, and the lack of DNA leaves this call unchecked. Looked up from germline, CDR1 is SGHRS and CDR2 is YFSETQ. The CDR3 contains 15 residues. CDR3 in amino acids: CASSPWTGFSDGYTF.

V gene TRBV20-1 combines with J gene TRBJ2-7; TCRdb returns TRBD2, unconfirmable since there is no DNA. Per germline, CDR1 DFQATT and CDR2 SNEGSKA (reference sequence). This CDR3 is 14 amino acids long. The CDR3 is CSARGLGGSYEQYF.

The rearrangement links TRBV20-1 to TRBJ2-1. Per the germline V gene, CDR1 is DFQATT and CDR2 is SNEGSKA (reference sequence). This CDR3 region has 14 residues. The CDR3 loop is CSARDLQGYNEQFF.

The chain recombines TRBV7-9 with TRBJ1-1. Germline lookup yields CDR1 SEHNR and CDR2 FQNEAQ (reference sequence). CDR3 length: 12 residues. The CDR3 here is CASSYDSTEAFF.

The CDR3 reads CASLRHGRSYEQYF. The V and J genes are TRBV11-2 and TRBJ2-7. The germline V gene encodes CDR1 SGHAT and CDR2 FQNNGV. The CDR3 is made up of 14 amino acids. The complete variable domain, with remaining parts taken from reference TRBV11-2 and TRBJ2-7, reads EAGVAQSPRYKIIEKRQSVAFWCNPISGHATLYWYQQILGQGPKLLIQFQNNGVVDDSQLPKDRFSAERLKGVDSTLKIQPAKLEDSAVYLCASLRHGRSYEQYFGPGTRLTVT.

The rearrangement links TRBV7-9 to TRBJ2-7; without DNA, the TCRdb call of TRBD2 cannot be checked. The CDR3 covers 13 residues. Germline V gives CDR1 SEHNR, CDR2 FQNEAQ (reference sequence). The CDR3 loop reads CASGPLTSYEQYF.